This entry is about one T cell receptor beta chain. This sample was included in a study of blood T cell repertoires in COVID-19. Background on the study: Acute and convalescent COVID-19 samples came from the United States, Italy and Spain. PBMCs, B-cell-depleted T cells, or T cells were the source of the cDNA or gDNA that made up the material.

Per the original data handling: Quantification of nucleated cells was approximated via reference gene primer amplification. Clones were read by immunoSEQ multiplex PCR, and TCRdb kept only the in-frame ones, dropping some. V and J calls and clone size follow that table, whereas D and trimming were derived from the DNA. The table records roughly 55,000 clones, around 83% of them present only once. Unmatched junction bases numbered 5, after V lost 5 bases and J lost 5 bases. CDR1 and CDR2 (germline): MNHEY, SVGAGI. The CDR3 is made up of 13 amino acids. The clonotype originates from a woman in her fifties or sixties with acute or convalescent COVID-19. Sequencing was carried out using peripheral blood. V usage is TRBV6-5 and J usage is TRBJ1-2; 7 bases fit TRBD1. CDR3 nucleotides: TGTGCCAGCAGTCTACAGGGGCCATATGGCTACACCTTC. Translation gives CASSLQGPYGYTF.